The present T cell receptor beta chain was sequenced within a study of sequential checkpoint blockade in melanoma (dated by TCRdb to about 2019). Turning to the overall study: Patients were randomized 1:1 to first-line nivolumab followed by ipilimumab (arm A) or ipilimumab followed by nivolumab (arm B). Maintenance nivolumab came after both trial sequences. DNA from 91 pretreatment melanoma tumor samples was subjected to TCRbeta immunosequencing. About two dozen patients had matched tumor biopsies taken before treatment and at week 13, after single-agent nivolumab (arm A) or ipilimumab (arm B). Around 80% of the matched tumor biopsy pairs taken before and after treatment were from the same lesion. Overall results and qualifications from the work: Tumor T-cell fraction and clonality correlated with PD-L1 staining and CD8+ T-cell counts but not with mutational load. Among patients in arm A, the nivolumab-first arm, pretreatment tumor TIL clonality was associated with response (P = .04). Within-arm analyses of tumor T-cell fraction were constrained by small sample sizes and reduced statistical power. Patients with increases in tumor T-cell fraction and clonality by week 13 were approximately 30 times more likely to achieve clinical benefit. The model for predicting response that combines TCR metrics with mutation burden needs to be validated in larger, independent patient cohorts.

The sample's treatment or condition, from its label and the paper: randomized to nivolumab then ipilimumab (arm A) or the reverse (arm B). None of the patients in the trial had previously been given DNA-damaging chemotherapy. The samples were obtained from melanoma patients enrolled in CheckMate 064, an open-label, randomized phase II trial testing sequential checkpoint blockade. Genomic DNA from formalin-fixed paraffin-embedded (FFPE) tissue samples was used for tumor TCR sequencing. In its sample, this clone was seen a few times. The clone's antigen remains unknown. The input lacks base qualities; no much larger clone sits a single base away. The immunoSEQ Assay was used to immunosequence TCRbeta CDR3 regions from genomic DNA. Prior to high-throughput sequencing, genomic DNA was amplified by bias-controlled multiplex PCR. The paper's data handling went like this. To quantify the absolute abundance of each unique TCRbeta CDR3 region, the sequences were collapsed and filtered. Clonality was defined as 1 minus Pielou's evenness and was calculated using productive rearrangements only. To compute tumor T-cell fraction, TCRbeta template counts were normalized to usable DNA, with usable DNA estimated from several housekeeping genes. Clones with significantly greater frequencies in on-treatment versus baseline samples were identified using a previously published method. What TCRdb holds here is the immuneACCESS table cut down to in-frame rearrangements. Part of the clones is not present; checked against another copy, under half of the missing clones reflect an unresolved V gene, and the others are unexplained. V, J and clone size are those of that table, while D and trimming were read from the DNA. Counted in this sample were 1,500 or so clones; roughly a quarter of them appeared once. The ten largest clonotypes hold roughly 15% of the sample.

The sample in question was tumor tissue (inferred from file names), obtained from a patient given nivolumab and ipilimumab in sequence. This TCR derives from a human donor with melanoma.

The CDR3 is CATSRVGVNTGELFF. The DNA sequence is TGTGCCACCAGCAGAGTGGGGGTGAACACCGGGGAGCTGTTTTTT. Recombination linked TRBV15 to TRBJ2-2, with the D assignment possibly TRBD1 or TRBD2, given 5 matching bases for each. Taken from the germline V gene (reference sequence), the CDR1 and CDR2 loops are LNHNV and YYDKDF. The CDR3 runs 15 residues from the cysteine to the phenylalanine. CDR3 DNA is the only sequence kept; it has 45 bases, read in frame from the first base. A distance of 7 bases separates the germline ends of V and J, which lose 1 base and 1 base respectively.